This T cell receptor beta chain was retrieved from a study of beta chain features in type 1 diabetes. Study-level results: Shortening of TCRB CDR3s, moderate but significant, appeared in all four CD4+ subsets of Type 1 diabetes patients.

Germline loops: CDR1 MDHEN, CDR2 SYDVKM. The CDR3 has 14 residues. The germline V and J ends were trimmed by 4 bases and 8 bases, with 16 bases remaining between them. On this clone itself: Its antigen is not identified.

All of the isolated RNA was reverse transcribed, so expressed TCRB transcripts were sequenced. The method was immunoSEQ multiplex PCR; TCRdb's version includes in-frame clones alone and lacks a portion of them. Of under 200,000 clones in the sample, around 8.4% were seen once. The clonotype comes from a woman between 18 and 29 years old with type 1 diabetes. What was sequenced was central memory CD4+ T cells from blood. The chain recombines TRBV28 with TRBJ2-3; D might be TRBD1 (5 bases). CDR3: CASSSPPGYGTQYF. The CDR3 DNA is TGTGCCAGCAGTTCCCCGCCAGGGTATGGTACGCAGTATTTT.